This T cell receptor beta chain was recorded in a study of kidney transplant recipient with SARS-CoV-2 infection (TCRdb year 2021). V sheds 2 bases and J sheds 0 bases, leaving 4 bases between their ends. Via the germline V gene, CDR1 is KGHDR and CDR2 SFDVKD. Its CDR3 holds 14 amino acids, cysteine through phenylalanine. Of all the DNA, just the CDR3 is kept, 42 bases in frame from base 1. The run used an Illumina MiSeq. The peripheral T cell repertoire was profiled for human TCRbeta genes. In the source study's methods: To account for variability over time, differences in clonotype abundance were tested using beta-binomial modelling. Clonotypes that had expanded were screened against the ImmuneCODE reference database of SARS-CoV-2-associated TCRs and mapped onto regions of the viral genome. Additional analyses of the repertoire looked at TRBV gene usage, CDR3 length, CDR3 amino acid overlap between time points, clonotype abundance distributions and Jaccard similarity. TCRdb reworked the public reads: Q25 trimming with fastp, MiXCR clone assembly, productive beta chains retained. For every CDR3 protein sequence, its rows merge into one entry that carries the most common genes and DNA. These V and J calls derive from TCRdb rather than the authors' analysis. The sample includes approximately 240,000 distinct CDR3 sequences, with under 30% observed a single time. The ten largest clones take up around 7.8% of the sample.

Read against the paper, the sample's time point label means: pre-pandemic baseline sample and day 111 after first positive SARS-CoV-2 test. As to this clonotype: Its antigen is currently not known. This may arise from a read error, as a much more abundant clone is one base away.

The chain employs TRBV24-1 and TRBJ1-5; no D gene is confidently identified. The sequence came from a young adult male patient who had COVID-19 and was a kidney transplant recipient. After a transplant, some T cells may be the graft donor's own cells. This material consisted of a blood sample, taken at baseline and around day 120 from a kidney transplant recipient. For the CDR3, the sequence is CATSDSGSNQPQHF. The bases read TGTGCCACCAGTGATTCAGGTAGCAATCAGCCCCAGCATTTT.